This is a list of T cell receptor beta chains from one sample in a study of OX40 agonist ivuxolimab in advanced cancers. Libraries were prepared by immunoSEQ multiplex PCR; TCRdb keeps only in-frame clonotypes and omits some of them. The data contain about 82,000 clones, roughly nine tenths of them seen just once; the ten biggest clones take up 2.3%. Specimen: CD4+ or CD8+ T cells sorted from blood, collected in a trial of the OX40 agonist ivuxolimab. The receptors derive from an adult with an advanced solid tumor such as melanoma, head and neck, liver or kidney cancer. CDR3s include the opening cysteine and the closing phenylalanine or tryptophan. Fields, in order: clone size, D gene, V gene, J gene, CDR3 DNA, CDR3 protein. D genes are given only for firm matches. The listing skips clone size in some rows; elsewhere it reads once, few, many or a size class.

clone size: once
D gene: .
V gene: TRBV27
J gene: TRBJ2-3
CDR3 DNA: TGTGCCAGCAGATTCGACCGGACGGGTAGCACAGATACGCAGTATTTT
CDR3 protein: CASRFDRTGSTDTQYF

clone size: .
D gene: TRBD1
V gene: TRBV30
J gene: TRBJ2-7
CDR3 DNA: TGTGCCTGGACGAGGACAGGGGGCTTTTCGGAGCAGTACTTC
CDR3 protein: CAWTRTGGFSEQYF

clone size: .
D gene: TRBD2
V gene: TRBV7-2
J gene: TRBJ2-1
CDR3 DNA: TGTGCCAGCAGCTTGGGGACTAGCGGGAGTTACTCCTACAATGAGCAGTTCTTC
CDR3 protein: CASSLGTSGSYSYNEQFF

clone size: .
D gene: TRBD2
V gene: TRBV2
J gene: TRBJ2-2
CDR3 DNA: TGTGCCAGTTCCTATAGCGGGCCGCCCGGGGAGCTGTTTTTT
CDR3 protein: CASSYSGPPGELFF

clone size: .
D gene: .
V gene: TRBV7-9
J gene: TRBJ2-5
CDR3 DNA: TGTGCCAGCAGCTACGCGGCGAACCAAGAGACCCAGTACTTC
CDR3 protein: CASSYAANQETQYF

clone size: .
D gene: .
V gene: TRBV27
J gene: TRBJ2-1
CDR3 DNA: TGTGCCAGCAATAGACTAGGAGGAGACAATGAGCAGTTCTTC
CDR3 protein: CASNRLGGDNEQFF

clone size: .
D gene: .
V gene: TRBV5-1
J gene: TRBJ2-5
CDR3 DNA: TGCGCCAGCAGCCTAGCGAACCAAGAGACCCAGTACTTC
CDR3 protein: CASSLANQETQYF

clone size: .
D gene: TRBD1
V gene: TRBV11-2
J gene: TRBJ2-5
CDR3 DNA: TGTGCCAGCAGCTTGGGGACAGGGAGGGGAGAGACCCAGTACTTC
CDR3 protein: CASSLGTGRGETQYF

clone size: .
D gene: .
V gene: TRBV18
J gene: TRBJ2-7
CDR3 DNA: TGTGCCAGCTCACTGATTACCTACGAGCAGTACTTC
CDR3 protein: CASSLITYEQYF

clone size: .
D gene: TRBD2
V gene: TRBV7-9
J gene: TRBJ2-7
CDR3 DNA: TGTGCCAGCAGCTCCGCCGGGACTAGGGGCGAGCAGTACTTC
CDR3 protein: CASSSAGTRGEQYF

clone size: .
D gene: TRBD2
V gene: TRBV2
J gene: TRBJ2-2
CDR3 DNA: TGTGCCAGCAGTGTCTACGGGAGGGACGGCACCGGGGAGCTGTTTTTT
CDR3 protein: CASSVYGRDGTGELFF

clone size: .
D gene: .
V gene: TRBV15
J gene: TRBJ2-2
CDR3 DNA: TGTGCCACCAGCAGGGAGTCCCCCCATACGGCCCGGACCGGGGAGCTGTTTTTT
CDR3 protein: CATSRESPHTARTGELFF

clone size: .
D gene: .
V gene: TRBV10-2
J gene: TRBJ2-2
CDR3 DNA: TGCGCCAGCAGTGAGCATAGGACAGAAAACACCGGGGAGCTGTTTTTT
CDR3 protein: CASSEHRTENTGELFF

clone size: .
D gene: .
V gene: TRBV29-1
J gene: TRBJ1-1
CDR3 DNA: TGCAGCGCAAGGCCAGTTGCGGGGCTGCCCGAAGCTTTCTTT
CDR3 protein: CSARPVAGLPEAFF

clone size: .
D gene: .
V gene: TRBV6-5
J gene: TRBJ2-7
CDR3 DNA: TGTGCCAGCAGTTACTCCGGGACGTCCTACGAGCAGTACTTC
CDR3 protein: CASSYSGTSYEQYF

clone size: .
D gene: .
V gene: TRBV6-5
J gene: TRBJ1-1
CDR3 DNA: TGTGCCAGCAGGGAGGGCACTGAAGCTTTCTTT
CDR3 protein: CASREGTEAFF

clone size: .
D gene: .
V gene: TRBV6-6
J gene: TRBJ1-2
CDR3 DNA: TGTGCCAGCAGTTACTCTACGGACCTCAACTATGGCTACACCTTC
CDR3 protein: CASSYSTDLNYGYTF

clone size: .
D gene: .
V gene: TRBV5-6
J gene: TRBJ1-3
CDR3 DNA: TGTGCCAGCAGCCCCCCGGGACGGACCTCTGGAAACACCATATATTTT
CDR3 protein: CASSPPGRTSGNTIYF

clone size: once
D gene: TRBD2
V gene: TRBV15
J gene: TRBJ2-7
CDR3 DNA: TGTGCCACCAGCAGAGATGCGGGAGGGTCCTACGAGCAGTACTTC
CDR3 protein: CATSRDAGGSYEQYF

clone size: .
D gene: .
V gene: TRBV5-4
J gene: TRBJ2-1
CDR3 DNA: TGTGCCAGCAGCTTTGGGCGCCATTCCTACAATGAGCAGTTCTTC
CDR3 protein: CASSFGRHSYNEQFF

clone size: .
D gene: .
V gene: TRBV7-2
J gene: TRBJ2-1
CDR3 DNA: TGTGCCAGCAGACAAGGAAATGAGCAGTTCTTC
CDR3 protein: CASRQGNEQFF

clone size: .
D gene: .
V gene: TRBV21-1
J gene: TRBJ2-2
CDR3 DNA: TGTGCCAGCAGCTGGACTTCGAACACCGGGGAGCTGTTTTTT
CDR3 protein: CASSWTSNTGELFF

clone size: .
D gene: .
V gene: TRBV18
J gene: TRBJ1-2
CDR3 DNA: TGTGCCAGCTCACCCGAAGTCTCAGGGACTGGTGGCTACACCTTC
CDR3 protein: CASSPEVSGTGGYTF

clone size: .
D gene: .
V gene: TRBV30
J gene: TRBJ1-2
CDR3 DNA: TGTGCCTGGAGCCCCGACAGGAAGGATGGCTACACCTTC
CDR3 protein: CAWSPDRKDGYTF

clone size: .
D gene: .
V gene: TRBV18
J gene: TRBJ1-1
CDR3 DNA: TGTGCCAGCTCACCCGGGGGGACCGCGGAAGCTTTCTTT
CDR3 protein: CASSPGGTAEAFF

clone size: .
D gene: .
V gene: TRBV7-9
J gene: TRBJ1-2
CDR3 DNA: TGTGCCAGCAGCAATCCACTTAACTATGGCTACACCTTC
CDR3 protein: CASSNPLNYGYTF

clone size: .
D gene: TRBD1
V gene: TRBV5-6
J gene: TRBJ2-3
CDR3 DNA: TGTGCCAGCAGCGTCTCGGGACAGGGCTCCGATACGCAGTATTTT
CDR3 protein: CASSVSGQGSDTQYF

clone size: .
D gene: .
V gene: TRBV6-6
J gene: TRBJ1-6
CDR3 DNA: TGTGCCAGCAGTTCGGGGAATTCACCCCTCCACTTT
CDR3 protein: CASSSGNSPLHF

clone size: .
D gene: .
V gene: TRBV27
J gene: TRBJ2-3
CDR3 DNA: TGTGCCAGCACCCTGAGAAGGGGATACGATACGCAGTATTTT
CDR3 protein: CASTLRRGYDTQYF

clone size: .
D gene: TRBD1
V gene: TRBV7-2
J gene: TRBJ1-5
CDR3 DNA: TGTGCCAGCAGCTTAGCCCCCCAGGGGGTTGGCAATCAGCCCCAGCATTTT
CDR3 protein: CASSLAPQGVGNQPQHF

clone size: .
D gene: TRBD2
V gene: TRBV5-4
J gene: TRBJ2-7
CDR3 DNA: TGTGCCAGCAGGTCTAGCGGGGGGCCCTACGAGCAGTACTTC
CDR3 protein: CASRSSGGPYEQYF

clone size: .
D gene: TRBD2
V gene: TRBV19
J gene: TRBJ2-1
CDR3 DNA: TGTGCCAGTAGTATCCAGCGGGAGAGGAATGAGCAGTTCTTC
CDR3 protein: CASSIQRERNEQFF

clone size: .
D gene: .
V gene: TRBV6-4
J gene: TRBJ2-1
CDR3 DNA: TGTGCCAGCAGTGATGTGGGCCGTGAGCAGTTCTTC
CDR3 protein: CASSDVGREQFF

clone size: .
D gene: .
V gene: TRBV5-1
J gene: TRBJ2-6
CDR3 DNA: TGCGCCAGCAGCTTGGACGGTCCGAGCTCTGGGGCCAACGTCCTGACTTTC
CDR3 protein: CASSLDGPSSGANVLTF

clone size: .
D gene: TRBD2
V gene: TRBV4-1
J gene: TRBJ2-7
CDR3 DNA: TGCGCCAGCAGCCAAGGGGGGGGCGAGCAGTACTTC
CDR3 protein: CASSQGGGEQYF

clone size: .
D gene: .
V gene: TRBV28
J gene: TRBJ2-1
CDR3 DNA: TGTGCCAGCAGAGCAGTAATTCACAATGAGCAGTTCTTC
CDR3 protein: CASRAVIHNEQFF

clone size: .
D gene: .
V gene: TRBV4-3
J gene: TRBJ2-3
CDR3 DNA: TGCGCCAGCAGCCGGGCGAGAAGCGGCACAGATACGCAGTATTTT
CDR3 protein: CASSRARSGTDTQYF

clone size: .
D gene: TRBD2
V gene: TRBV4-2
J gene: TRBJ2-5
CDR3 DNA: TGTGCCAGCAGCCAAGGGGGTAGCGGGGAGACCCAGTACTTC
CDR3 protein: CASSQGGSGETQYF

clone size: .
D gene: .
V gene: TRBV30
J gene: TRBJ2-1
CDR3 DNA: TGTGCCTGGAGTGTACAAGGGATTGAGCAGTTCTTC
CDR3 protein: CAWSVQGIEQFF

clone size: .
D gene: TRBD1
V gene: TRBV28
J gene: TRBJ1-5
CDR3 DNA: TGTGCCAGCACCCCAGGGGGGGCAGGGGCCTCCAATCAGCCCCAGCATTTT
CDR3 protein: CASTPGGAGASNQPQHF

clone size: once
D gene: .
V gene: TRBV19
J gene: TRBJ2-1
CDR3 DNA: TGTGCCAGTAGGGGACGGTACAATGAGCAGTTCTTC
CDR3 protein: CASRGRYNEQFF

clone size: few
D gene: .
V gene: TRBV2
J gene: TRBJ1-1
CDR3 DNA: TGTGCCAGCAGTCCAGACGGATGGAACACTGAAGCTTTCTTT
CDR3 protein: CASSPDGWNTEAFF

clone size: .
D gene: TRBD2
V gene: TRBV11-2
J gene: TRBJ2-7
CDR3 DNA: TGTGCCAGCAGCTTCCTAGCGGGACCCTACGAGCAGTACTTC
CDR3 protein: CASSFLAGPYEQYF

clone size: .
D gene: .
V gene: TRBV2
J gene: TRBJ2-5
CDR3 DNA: TGTGCCAGCATCCGGTTAGGAGGGGCCGGTGGTCAAGAGACCCAGTACTTC
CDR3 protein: CASIRLGGAGGQETQYF

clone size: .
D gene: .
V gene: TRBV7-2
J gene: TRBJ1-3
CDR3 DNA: TGTGCCAGCAGCTTAGGTCAGGGGATTAGGTCTGGAAACACCATATATTTT
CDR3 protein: CASSLGQGIRSGNTIYF

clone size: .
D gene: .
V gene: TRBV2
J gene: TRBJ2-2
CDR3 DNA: TGTGCCAGCAGTGACCGCGGGACCTCCGGGGAGCTGTTTTTT
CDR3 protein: CASSDRGTSGELFF

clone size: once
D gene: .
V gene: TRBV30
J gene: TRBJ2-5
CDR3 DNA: TGTGCCTGGAGTGCAGCGGTGGAGACCCAGTACTTC
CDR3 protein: CAWSAAVETQYF

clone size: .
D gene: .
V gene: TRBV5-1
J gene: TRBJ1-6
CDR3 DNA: TGCGCCAGCAGCACCGGCGGGAAGAGCTCCTATAATTCACCCCTCCACTTT
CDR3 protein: CASSTGGKSSYNSPLHF

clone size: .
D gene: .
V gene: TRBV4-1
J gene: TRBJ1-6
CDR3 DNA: TGCGCCAGCAGCCTTATACCGGGACACTGGAATTCACCCCTCCACTTT
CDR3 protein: CASSLIPGHWNSPLHF

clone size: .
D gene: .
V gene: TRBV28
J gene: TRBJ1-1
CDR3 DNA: TGTGCCAGCAGTTTACCCGACAGAGGCAACACTGAAGCTTTCTTT
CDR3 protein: CASSLPDRGNTEAFF

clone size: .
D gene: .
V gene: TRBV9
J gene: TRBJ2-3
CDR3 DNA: TGTGCCAGCAGTCGGGCGGATACGCAGTATTTT
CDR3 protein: CASSRADTQYF